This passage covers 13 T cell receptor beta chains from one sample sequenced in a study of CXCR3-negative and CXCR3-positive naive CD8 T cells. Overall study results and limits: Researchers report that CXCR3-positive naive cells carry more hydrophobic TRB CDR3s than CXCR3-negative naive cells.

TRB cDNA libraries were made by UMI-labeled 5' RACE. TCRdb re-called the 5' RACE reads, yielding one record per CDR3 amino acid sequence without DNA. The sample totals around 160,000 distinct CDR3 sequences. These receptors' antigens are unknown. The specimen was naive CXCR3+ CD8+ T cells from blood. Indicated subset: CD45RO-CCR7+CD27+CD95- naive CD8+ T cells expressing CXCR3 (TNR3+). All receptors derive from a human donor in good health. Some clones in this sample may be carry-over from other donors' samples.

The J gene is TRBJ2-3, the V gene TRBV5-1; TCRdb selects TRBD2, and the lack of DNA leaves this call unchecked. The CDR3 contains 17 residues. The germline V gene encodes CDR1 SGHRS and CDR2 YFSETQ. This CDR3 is CASSLDRDYFSTDTQYF.

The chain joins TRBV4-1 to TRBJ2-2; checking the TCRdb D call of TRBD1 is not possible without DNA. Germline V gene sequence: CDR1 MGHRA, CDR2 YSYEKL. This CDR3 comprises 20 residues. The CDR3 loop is CASGQASRGQGSGYTGELFF.

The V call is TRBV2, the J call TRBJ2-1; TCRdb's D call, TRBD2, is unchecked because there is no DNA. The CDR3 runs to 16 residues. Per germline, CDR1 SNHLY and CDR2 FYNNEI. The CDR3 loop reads CASSQTSGAFGNEQFF.

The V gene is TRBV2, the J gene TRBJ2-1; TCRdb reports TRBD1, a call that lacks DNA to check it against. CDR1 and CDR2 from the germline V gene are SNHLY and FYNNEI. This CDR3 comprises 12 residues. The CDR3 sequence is CATKGGYLEQFF.

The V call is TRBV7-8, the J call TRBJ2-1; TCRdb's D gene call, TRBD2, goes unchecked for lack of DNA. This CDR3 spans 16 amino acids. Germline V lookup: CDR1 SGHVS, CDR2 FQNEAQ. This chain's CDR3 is CASSLGLAGGLDEQFF. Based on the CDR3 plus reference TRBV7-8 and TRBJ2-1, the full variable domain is GAGVSQSPRYKVAKRGQDVALRCDPISGHVSLFWYQQALGQGPEFLTYFQNEAQLDKSGLPSDRFFAERPEGSVSTLKIQRTQQEDSAVYLCASSLGLAGGLDEQFFGPGTRLTVL.

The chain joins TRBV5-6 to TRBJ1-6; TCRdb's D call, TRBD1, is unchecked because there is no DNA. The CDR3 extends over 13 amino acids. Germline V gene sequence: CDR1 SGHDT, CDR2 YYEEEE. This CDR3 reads CASSFSLGGPLHF.

The CDR3: CASSLTPGLAGETQYF. This chain links TRBV6-2 or TRBV6-3 with TRBJ2-5; the TRBD2 assignment by TCRdb is unverifiable without DNA. This CDR3 spans 16 amino acids. Germline values: CDR1 MNHEY, CDR2 SVGEGT.

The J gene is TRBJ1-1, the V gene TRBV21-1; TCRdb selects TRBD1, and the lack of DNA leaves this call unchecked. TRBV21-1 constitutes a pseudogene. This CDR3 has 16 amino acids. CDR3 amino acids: CASSRGQGTENTEAFF.

The CDR3 protein is CSVDQGQYTNTEAFF. This chain joins TRBV29-1 and TRBJ1-1; TCRdb proposes TRBD1, but this gene call is untestable without DNA. There are 15 residues in the CDR3. Germline CDR1 reads SQVTM; CDR2 reads ANQGSEA.

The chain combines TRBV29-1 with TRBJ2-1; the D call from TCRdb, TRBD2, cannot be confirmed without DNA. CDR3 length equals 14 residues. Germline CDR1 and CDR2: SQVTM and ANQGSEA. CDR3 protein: CSLSVAGGPNEQFF.

The CDR3 loop is CASTSPKGGYTF. The rearrangement uses TRBV19 and TRBJ1-2. Germline V CDR1 and CDR2: LNHDA, SQIVND (reference sequence). The CDR3 runs to 12 residues.

CDR3: CASSLDRDTQYF. This chain uses TRBV5-1 with TRBJ2-3. This CDR3 contains 12 residues. The germline V gene encodes CDR1 SGHRS and CDR2 YFSETQ.

The CDR3 reads CASSVGDSTYEQYF. The V call is TRBV9, the J call TRBJ2-7; the TCRdb call, TRBD1, lacks DNA for checking. The CDR3 covers 14 residues. Germline V gene sequence: CDR1 SGDLS, CDR2 YYNGEE.